The T cell receptor (beta chain) under discussion was sequenced for a study of tumor and adjacent non-tumor tissue in lung cancer. This clonotype has at least ten counts. A modified ARM-PCR protocol with three rounds of nested PCR amplified TCRbeta. TCRdb re-called the multiplex PCR reads with MiXCR, one entry per CDR3 protein. The top ten clones hold about 20% of a sample with fewer than 150,000 distinct CDR3 sequences, around 65% of them seen once. No cell sorting was done before RNA was extracted from the tissue. Germline V lookup: CDR1 SGHAT, CDR2 FQNNGV. V gave up 5 bases and J gave up 5 bases; unmatched junction bases: 14. The CDR3 sequence is 16 residues long.

Sequenced sample: lung tumor tissue. The chain recombines TRBV11-2 with TRBJ2-5; 7 bases align to TRBD2. The sequence was collected from a man between 60 and 75 years old with small cell lung cancer. This CDR3 is CASSPAWRETGETQYF. In nucleotides, the CDR3 is TGTGCCAGCAGCCCTGCCTGGCGGGAGACTGGCGAGACCCAGTACTTC.